The present T cell receptor beta chain was sequenced within a study of shared clonotypes between healthy human individuals. Some clones are missing from TCRdb's copy, which holds only in-frame ones; the method was immunoSEQ multiplex PCR. Found here are a few hundred thousand clones, roughly four fifths of them singletons; the top ten hold around 12%. Study results and limitations: Exclusively blood specimens were collected; tissue repertoires likely differ. How much donors shared clonotypes was expected to be affected by sequencing depth. Limited genetic and exposure-history diversity came from having few donors.

About this clone: Its matching antigen is unknown.

This CDR3 region has 15 residues. Trimming cost V 5 bases and J 4 bases; bases outside gene matches: 9. Per the germline V gene, CDR1 is SGHRS and CDR2 is YFSETQ. The material sequenced was PBMCs. This receptor was identified in a woman between 35 and 50 years old in good health. Some clones in this sample may be carry-over from other donors' samples. V and J are TRBV5-1 and TRBJ2-1; 7 bases match TRBD2. The CDR3 bases are TGCGCCAGCAGTGGTAATCTAGCGGCTTACAATGAGCAGTTCTTC. This translates into CASSGNLAAYNEQFF.